One and the same sample provided the 8 T cell receptor beta chains below, sequenced in a study of OX40 agonist ivuxolimab in advanced cancers. TCRdb's copy holds only in-frame clones and misses some; the assay was immunoSEQ multiplex PCR. The data hold about 12,000 clones, with 80% observed a single time. Material: CD4+ or CD8+ T cells sorted from blood, obtained in a trial of the OX40 agonist ivuxolimab. These receptor sequences come from an adult with an advanced solid tumor such as melanoma, head and neck, liver or kidney cancer.

This chain uses TRBV5-5 with TRBJ1-2, with 7 positions matching TRBD1. V lost 4 bases and J lost 4; bases outside the gene matches: 10. Germline V CDR1 and CDR2: SGHKS, YYEKEE (reference sequence). The CDR3 runs to 15 residues. The CDR3 DNA reads TGTGCCAGCAGCCTCGGGACAGCCGGCGGCTATGGCTACACCTTC. This encodes CASSLGTAGGYGYTF.

The gene calls are TRBV15 and TRBJ2-6; TRBD1 agrees at 8 bases. V gave up 0 bases and J gave up 4 bases; unmatched junction bases: 26. Germline CDR1 and CDR2: LNHNV and YYDKDF (reference sequence). CDR3 size: 24 residues. CDR3 in amino acids: CATSREAEPQGAEGIYLGANVLTF. The CDR3 bases are TGTGCCACCAGCAGAGAAGCAGAACCTCAGGGGGCGGAAGGCATTTACTTGGGGGCCAACGTCCTGACTTTC.

This clone was seen only once. The J gene is TRBJ1-1, the V gene TRBV5-1; D gene ambiguous. The CDR3 is made up of 12 amino acids. The germline CDR1 and CDR2 sequences are SGHRS and YFSETQ. Trimming took 4 bases from V and 5 from J, leaving 9 bases between them. CDR3: CASSLETTEAFF. The CDR3 DNA reads TGCGCCAGCAGCCTGGAAACAACTGAAGCTTTCTTT.

The genes are TRBV27 and TRBJ2-5; possibly TRBD2 for D (5 bases). Looked up from germline, CDR1 is MNHEY and CDR2 is SMNVEV (reference sequence). CDR3 length equals 13 residues. Trimming left V 2 bases short and J 5 bases short, with 9 bases between. In nucleotides, the CDR3 is TGTGCCAGCAGTTTAGCGGGCTGGGAGACCCAGTACTTC. It encodes CASSLAGWETQYF.

The chain combines TRBV28 with TRBJ1-4; 8 nucleotides agree with TRBD1. This CDR3 has 16 amino acids. Germline assignment: CDR1 MDHEN and CDR2 SYDVKM. With V trimmed by 6 bases and J by 7 bases, 13 bases remained unmatched. CDR3 sequence reads: CASRIFSSGGTEKLFF. CDR3 in DNA: TGTGCCAGCAGAATTTTCAGTTCAGGGGGCACTGAAAAACTGTTTTTT. The full variable domain, its missing parts supplied by reference TRBV28 and TRBJ1-4, is DVKVTQSSRYLVKRTGEKVFLECVQDMDHENMFWYRQDPGLGLRLIYFSYDVKMKEKGDIPEGYSVSREKKERFSLILESASTNQTSMYLCASRIFSSGGTEKLFFGSGTQLSVL.

The chain combines TRBV9 with TRBJ2-7; the D gene is possibly TRBD2 (5 bases). The CDR3 runs 15 residues. Germline V gene lookup returns CDR1 SGDLS and CDR2 YYNGEE. The germline V and J ends were trimmed by 0 bases and 1 base, with 11 bases remaining between them. CDR3 loop: CASSVDGRGSYEQYF. Written as DNA, the CDR3 is TGTGCCAGCAGCGTAGATGGCCGGGGATCCTACGAGCAGTACTTC.

By proportion, this clone is medium-sized. The rearrangement links TRBV6-6 to TRBJ2-7; 9 bases line up with TRBD2. V was pared by 2 bases and J by 4 bases, with 9 bases of the junction left unmatched. Germline CDR1 MNHNY, CDR2 SVGAGI (reference sequence). This CDR3 is 16 amino acids long. The CDR3 nucleotides are TGTGCCAGCAGTTACCCGCCAGGGACTAGCTCTTACGAGCAGTACTTC. Translation: CASSYPPGTSSYEQYF.

This clone was seen only once. The J gene is TRBJ2-6, the V gene TRBV27; TRBD1 agrees at 8 bases. This CDR3 contains 18 residues. Looked up from germline, CDR1 is MNHEY and CDR2 is SMNVEV (reference sequence). The trim removed 3 bases at V and 0 bases at J, leaving 7 bases unmatched. In DNA, the CDR3 is TGTGCCAGCAGTTTCTCGACAGGGGCCTACTCTGGGGCCAACGTCCTGACTTTC. Its translation: CASSFSTGAYSGANVLTF.